The 21 T cell receptor beta chains given below trace back to one sample, sequenced in a study of blood T cell repertoires in COVID-19. Measured with immunoSEQ multiplex PCR; TCRdb has only the in-frame clones, and not every one. The table includes 100,000 to 130,000 clones, 80% detected once. Sequencing input: peripheral blood. Every receptor here comes from a man between 65 and 85 years old with acute or convalescent COVID-19.

CDR3 nucleotides: TGTGCCAGTAGTCCTCTGAAGGGAGGGGGCTACAATGAGCAGTTCTTC. Translating gives CASSPLKGGGYNEQFF. The chain joins TRBV19 to TRBJ2-1, with D tentatively TRBD2 (7 bases). The CDR3 covers 16 residues. With 5 bases removed from V and 3 bases from J, the gap between germline ends came to 17 bases. Per the germline V gene, CDR1 is LNHDA and CDR2 is SQIVND (reference sequence).

This chain links TRBV18 with TRBJ2-2, with 8 bases identical to TRBD1. The CDR3 has 16 residues. Germline-derived CDR1 and CDR2 are KGHSH and LQKENI. V was clipped by 3 bases and J by 1 base; unmatched bases: 4. In DNA form, the CDR3 reads TGTGCCAGCTCACCGCCCGGGACAGGGAACACCGGGGAGCTGTTTTTT. Translating it yields CASSPPGTGNTGELFF.

This clone is a singleton in its sample. The gene calls are TRBV24-1 and TRBJ2-1; 7 bases line up with TRBD1. V shed 3 bases and J 5 bases; nucleotides not matched to a gene: 6. This CDR3 spans 15 amino acids. Germline V lookup: CDR1 KGHDR, CDR2 SFDVKD. The CDR3 nucleotides read TGTGCCACCAGTGATCCCGGGACAGAGAACAATGAGCAGTTCTTC. Translation: CATSDPGTENNEQFF.

Note on this clone: This CDR3 is also generated by other DNA sequences in the sample. The chain couples TRBV18 to TRBJ2-1, with 9 bases that match TRBD1. The CDR3 totals 15 residues. V dropped 1 base and J dropped 5; count of bases not matched to a gene: 3. CDR1 and CDR2 (germline): KGHSH, LQKENI. CDR3 protein: CASSPRTGDDNEQFF. As DNA, the CDR3 is TGTGCCAGCTCACCACGGACAGGGGATGACAATGAGCAGTTCTTC.

The chain links TRBV6-4 to TRBJ1-6; 7 bases align to TRBD1. The CDR3 is 13 residues long. CDR1 is MRHNA, CDR2 SNTAGT, per germline. The trim removed 5 bases at V and 9 bases at J, leaving 4 bases unmatched. The CDR3 sequence: CASSRQGGSPLHF. Here the CDR3 DNA reads TGTGCCAGCAGTCGACAGGGTGGTTCACCCCTCCACTTT.

The chain couples TRBV9 to TRBJ2-1; 10 nucleotides align to TRBD1. The CDR3 sequence is 17 residues long. V shed 0 bases and J 3 bases; nucleotides not matched to a gene: 6. Germline loops: CDR1 SGDLS, CDR2 YYNGEE. CDR3 bases: TGTGCCAGCAGCGTAGCGACAGGGGGCGCCCACTACAATGAGCAGTTCTTC. It codes for CASSVATGGAHYNEQFF.

The V and J genes are TRBV19 and TRBJ1-1; TRBD1 might be the D (6 bases). CDR3 length: 14 amino acids. CDR1 is LNHDA, CDR2 SQIVND, per germline (reference sequence). V lost 3 bases and J lost 5, with 13 bases in between. CDR3: CASSILTGGTEAFF. CDR3 DNA sequence: TGTGCCAGTAGTATTCTGACAGGTGGGACTGAAGCTTTCTTT.

The chain employs TRBV9 and TRBJ1-2; D is possibly TRBD1 (6 bases). There are 15 residues in the CDR3. Trimming took off 0 bases at V and 1 base at J, with 10 bases between the two ends. Germline assignment: CDR1 SGDLS and CDR2 YYNGEE. The CDR3 region is CASSVAAGVNYGYTF. The CDR3 DNA reads TGTGCCAGCAGCGTAGCCGCAGGGGTTAACTATGGCTACACCTTC.

The rearrangement links TRBV7-2 to TRBJ2-1; 12 bases match TRBD2. The V gene's germline CDR1 is SGHTA and CDR2 FQGNSA. After removal of 5 bases from V and 9 bases from J, the junction contained 8 bases not matched to a gene. The CDR3 has 15 residues. CDR3 coding DNA: TGTGCCAGCAGCCCATCTAGCGGGGGGGCCGGTGAGCAGTTCTTC. Its protein is CASSPSSGGAGEQFF.

The chain couples TRBV7-9 to TRBJ1-1; 7 nucleotides agree with TRBD1. Germline CDR1 is SEHNR and CDR2 is FQNEAQ (reference sequence). The CDR3 loop spans 12 amino acids. The ends lost 5 bases at V and 5 bases at J; junction bases unmatched: 2. The CDR3 DNA follows: TGTGCCAGCAGCCCGACAGGGACTGAAGCTTTCTTT. It yields the protein CASSPTGTEAFF.

The CDR3 reads CASSASGGPYNEQFF. In DNA form, the CDR3 reads TGCGCCAGCAGTGCCAGCGGGGGGCCCTACAATGAGCAGTTCTTC. The V call is TRBV10-1, the J call TRBJ2-1; 9 positions match TRBD2. The CDR3 runs 15 residues. With V trimmed by 4 bases and J by 2 bases, 3 bases remained unmatched. Looked up from germline, CDR1 is WNHNN and CDR2 is SYGVQD (reference sequence).

The gene calls are TRBV19 and TRBJ1-5, with D possibly matching TRBD1 (5 bases). This CDR3 is built from 15 residues. V lost 3 bases to trimming and J lost 1 base, with 10 bases between them. The V gene's germline CDR1 is LNHDA and CDR2 SQIVND (reference sequence). The CDR3 DNA reads as TGTGCCAGTAGTATTTCAGGGAAAAGCAATCAGCCCCAGCATTTT. It is translated as CASSISGKSNQPQHF.

V is TRBV19 and J is TRBJ1-2, with 7 bases fitting TRBD1. This CDR3 region has 17 residues. Germline trimming cut 5 bases from V and 1 base from J; bases unmatched to any gene: 13. CDR1 is LNHDA and CDR2 is SQIVND in the germline V gene (reference sequence). CDR3 bases: TGTGCCAGTAGTCGGGGCGGGACAGTTTTTTTTAACTATGGCTACACCTTC. It encodes CASSRGGTVFFNYGYTF.

The V and J genes are TRBV20-1 and TRBJ2-5; 9 bases map to TRBD2. The J segment lost 5 bases and the V segment lost 3 bases, leaving 10 bases of the junction unmatched. The V gene's germline CDR1 is DFQATT and CDR2 SNEGSKA (reference sequence). This CDR3 is built from 15 residues. CDR3 DNA: TGCAGTGCTAGTGGACATTCTAGCGGGGAGGAGACCCAGTACTTC. Translating it yields CSASGHSSGEETQYF.

This clone was recorded a few times. The chain recombines TRBV4-1 with TRBJ1-5; the D is unclear. Trimming removed 4 bases from V and 8 bases from J, with 24 bases in between. The CDR3 is 17 amino acids. Germline V gene lookup returns CDR1 MGHRA and CDR2 YSYEKL. The CDR3 DNA reads as TGCGCCAGCAGCCCTACTTTAATTCGAGGGCCTCAGAAGCCCCAGCATTTT. Protein product: CASSPTLIRGPQKPQHF.

The chain recombines TRBV18 with TRBJ2-2; 7 nucleotides agree with TRBD1. The V gene's germline CDR1 is KGHSH and CDR2 LQKENI. This CDR3 contains 14 residues. Trimming at V came to 6 bases and at J to 4 bases, leaving 5 bases not matched to a gene. For the CDR3, the DNA is TGTGCCAGCTCCCAAAACAGGGGCACCGGGGAGCTGTTTTTT. This encodes CASSQNRGTGELFF.

Only a few counts were recorded for this clone. The chain links TRBV13 to TRBJ1-2, with TRBD1 matching over 9 bases. Per the germline V gene, CDR1 is PRHDT and CDR2 is FYEKMQ (reference sequence). With 5 bases clipped from V and 4 bases from J, the junction kept 5 bases outside the gene matches. CDR3 length: 14 amino acids. The CDR3, as DNA: TGTGCCAGCAGCCCGGACAGGGGAATCTATGGCTACACCTTC. Its protein product is CASSPDRGIYGYTF.

V is TRBV14 and J is TRBJ2-7; 10 bases map to TRBD2. This CDR3 region has 19 residues. The J segment lost 2 bases and the V segment lost 2 bases, leaving 15 bases of the junction unmatched. Germline V CDR1 and CDR2: SGHDN, FVKESK. The chain's CDR3 is CASSQMPLGGSGGAYEQYF. The CDR3 bases are TGTGCCAGCAGCCAAATGCCCTTGGGTGGAAGCGGGGGGGCCTACGAGCAGTACTTC.

The chain has TRBV5-1 and TRBJ2-3; D gene unclear. Germline assignment: CDR1 SGHRS and CDR2 YFSETQ. V lost 0 bases and J 1 base, leaving 12 bases between the germline ends. The CDR3 is 16 amino acids. CDR3 nucleotides: TGCGCCAGCAGCTTGGGCTCCCGGGTTGGCACAGATACGCAGTATTTT. Amino acids: CASSLGSRVGTDTQYF.

J is TRBJ1-6 and V is TRBV3-1 (or the pseudogene TRBV3-2); weak D call: TRBD1 (5 bases). Per germline, CDR1 LGHDT and CDR2 YNNKEL (reference sequence). V lost 1 base and J lost 10, with 17 bases in between. The CDR3 extends over 16 amino acids. The CDR3 loop reads CASSQVAGSQGSPLHF. CDR3 bases: TGTGCCAGCAGCCAAGTGGCCGGGAGCCAGGGCTCACCCCTCCACTTT.

The V gene is TRBV5-4, the J gene TRBJ2-7; 10 bases agree with TRBD1. V trimming: 4 bases; J trimming: 5 bases; junction bases outside the gene matches: 6. Germline CDR1 is SGHNT and CDR2 is YYREEE (reference sequence). The CDR3 length is 14 residues. CDR3 nucleotides: TGTGCCAGCAGCCTCCGGGACAGGGGCCACGAGCAGTACTTC. Residues: CASSLRDRGHEQYF.